Listed below are T cell receptor beta chains from one sample, sequenced in a study of blood T cell repertoires in COVID-19. The data were produced by immunoSEQ multiplex PCR, yet TCRdb's version contains in-frame clones alone and is incomplete. This sample has a few hundred thousand clones, with about 91% found just once. Sequenced material: PBMCs or T cells enriched from blood (not recorded which). These receptors were obtained from a woman aged 40 to 50 with acute COVID-19. Each CDR3 is given with its conserved first and last residue. The D gene is left open where the match is weak. Clone size is given for some rows only: seen once, a few or many times, or a class if the clone is expanded.

cdr3_nt: TGTGCCAGCAACGAGGTCATCTCTGGAAACACCATATATTTT; cdr3_aa: CASNEVISGNTIYF; clone_size: .; d_call: .; j_call: TRBJ1-3; v_call: TRBV5-8
cdr3_nt: TGTGCCAGCAGCTTGTCCGGGAACACTGAAGCTTTCTTT; cdr3_aa: CASSLSGNTEAFF; clone_size: few; d_call: .; j_call: TRBJ1-1; v_call: TRBV7-9
cdr3_nt: TGTGCCACCAGCGTAGTTACGGACTGGATGGACATTCAGTACTTC; cdr3_aa: CATSVVTDWMDIQYF; clone_size: .; d_call: .; j_call: TRBJ2-4; v_call: TRBV15
cdr3_nt: TGCGCCTCACAACAGAGCTCCTACGAGCAGTACTTC; cdr3_aa: CASQQSSYEQYF; clone_size: once; d_call: .; j_call: TRBJ2-7; v_call: TRBV10-2
cdr3_nt: TGTGCCAGCAGCCCTAATCGGGACAGGGCCAGGGAGACCCAGTACTTC; cdr3_aa: CASSPNRDRARETQYF; clone_size: .; d_call: TRBD1; j_call: TRBJ2-5; v_call: TRBV14
cdr3_nt: TGTGCCAGCAGCCAACCGATAGACTCTGGAAACACCATATATTTT; cdr3_aa: CASSQPIDSGNTIYF; clone_size: .; d_call: .; j_call: TRBJ1-3; v_call: TRBV3-1/TRBV3-2
cdr3_nt: TGTGCCAGCTCATCCTCTGCTAACTATGGCTACACCTTC; cdr3_aa: CASSSSANYGYTF; clone_size: few; d_call: .; j_call: TRBJ1-2; v_call: TRBV18
cdr3_nt: TGTGCCAGCGCTCAGGACGGGGAGGGTGAAAAACTGTTTTTT; cdr3_aa: CASAQDGEGEKLFF; clone_size: .; d_call: .; j_call: TRBJ1-4; v_call: TRBV18
cdr3_nt: TGCGCCAGCGGGCGGGGCGGGAGGGTAACCTACAATGAGCAGTTCTTC; cdr3_aa: CASGRGGRVTYNEQFF; clone_size: .; d_call: TRBD2; j_call: TRBJ2-1; v_call: TRBV10-2
cdr3_nt: TGTGCCATCGCAAATCAGGTGTCCGGGGAGCTGTTTTTT; cdr3_aa: CAIANQVSGELFF; clone_size: .; d_call: .; j_call: TRBJ2-2; v_call: TRBV10-3
cdr3_nt: TGTGCCAGCAGCCCCGGACTAAACAATGAGCAGTTCTTC; cdr3_aa: CASSPGLNNEQFF; clone_size: few; d_call: .; j_call: TRBJ2-1; v_call: TRBV11-2
cdr3_nt: TGCGCCAGCAGCGAAACAGGGGGAAGTGGATATGGCTACACCTTC; cdr3_aa: CASSETGGSGYGYTF; clone_size: .; d_call: TRBD1; j_call: TRBJ1-2; v_call: TRBV5-1
cdr3_nt: TGTGCCAGCAGCTTGTCTAGCGGGAGGGCCCGGGAGACCCAGTACTTC; cdr3_aa: CASSLSSGRARETQYF; clone_size: .; d_call: TRBD2; j_call: TRBJ2-5; v_call: TRBV5-8
cdr3_nt: TGTGCCAGCCGACAGGTCTGGAACACCGGGGAGCTGTTTTTT; cdr3_aa: CASRQVWNTGELFF; clone_size: .; d_call: .; j_call: TRBJ2-2; v_call: TRBV14
cdr3_nt: TGTGCCAGTAGTAGAGAAACCGGGACATCAGGCTACACCTTC; cdr3_aa: CASSRETGTSGYTF; clone_size: few; d_call: .; j_call: TRBJ1-2; v_call: TRBV19
cdr3_nt: TGTGCCAGCAGTTCTTCCGGGACAGGGGAGGGTAGTGGTGGCTACACCTTC; cdr3_aa: CASSSSGTGEGSGGYTF; clone_size: .; d_call: TRBD1; j_call: TRBJ1-2; v_call: TRBV28
cdr3_nt: TGTGCCAGCAGCTTAGTTCGTGGCGGATTTTCCAACCGAGGGATGAATGAAAAACTGTTTTTT; cdr3_aa: CASSLVRGGFSNRGMNEKLFF; clone_size: .; d_call: .; j_call: TRBJ1-4; v_call: TRBV7-8
cdr3_nt: TGTGCCAGTACTCCCGGGACAGGGGGCGATGGCTACACCTTC; cdr3_aa: CASTPGTGGDGYTF; clone_size: .; d_call: TRBD1; j_call: TRBJ1-2; v_call: TRBV28
cdr3_nt: TGTGCCAGCAGCTTATGGACACCTGAAGCTTTCTTT; cdr3_aa: CASSLWTPEAFF; clone_size: .; d_call: .; j_call: TRBJ1-1; v_call: TRBV11-3
cdr3_nt: TGTGCCAGCAGCCAAGTTCAGGGTGCCCACGAGCAGTACTTC; cdr3_aa: CASSQVQGAHEQYF; clone_size: once; d_call: .; j_call: TRBJ2-7; v_call: TRBV14
cdr3_nt: TGTGCCACAACATATCAGGGGGCCGGTCCCGCCATAGCTTTCTTT; cdr3_aa: CATTYQGAGPAIAFF; clone_size: .; d_call: TRBD1; j_call: TRBJ1-1; v_call: TRBV28
cdr3_nt: TGTGCCAGCAGCTTAGCGTGGAGGGAGGGCGGCGATGAGCAGTTCTTC; cdr3_aa: CASSLAWREGGDEQFF; clone_size: .; d_call: TRBD2; j_call: TRBJ2-1; v_call: TRBV7-9